This passage covers 30 T cell receptor beta chains from one sample sequenced in a study of blood T cell repertoires in COVID-19. Libraries were prepared by immunoSEQ multiplex PCR; TCRdb keeps only in-frame clonotypes and omits some of them. The sample contains approximately 52,000 clones, around 93% of which appear only once. Sequenced sample: peripheral blood. The receptors originated from a man aged 45-65 years with acute or convalescent COVID-19.

The chain uses TRBV10-3 and TRBJ1-2, with D possibly TRBD1 on 5 matching bases. V was clipped by 0 bases and J by 2 bases, with 7 bases between them. This CDR3 is 14 amino acids long. Germline V gene lookup returns CDR1 ENHRY and CDR2 SYGVKD. CDR3 sequence (DNA): TGTGCCATCAGTGAGTCGAACAGGAACTATGGCTACACCTTC. It is translated as CAISESNRNYGYTF.

This chain joins TRBV3-1 (or the pseudogene TRBV3-2) and TRBJ1-1, with 7 bases lining up with TRBD1. This CDR3 has 14 residues. Germline loops: CDR1 LGHDT, CDR2 YNNKEL (reference sequence). With V trimmed by 6 bases and J by 8 bases, 12 bases remained unmatched. CDR3: CASSPKQGTAEAFF. In DNA, the CDR3 is TGTGCCAGCAGTCCTAAGCAAGGGACAGCCGAAGCTTTCTTT.

The rearrangement links TRBV2 to TRBJ2-7, with 8 bases lining up with TRBD2. From germline, CDR1 is SNHLY and CDR2 FYNNEI. V was pared by 4 bases and J by 2 bases, with 1 base of the junction left unmatched. The CDR3 covers 13 residues. The CDR3 DNA reads TGTGCCAGCAGTGGCGGGGGGACCTACGAGCAGTACTTC. This sequence encodes CASSGGGTYEQYF. Drawing the rest from reference TRBV2 and TRBJ2-7, the complete variable domain is EPEVTQTPSHQVTQMGQEVILRCVPISNHLYFYWYRQILGQKVEFLVSFYNNEISEKSEIFDDQFSVERPDGSNFTLKIRSTKLEDSAMYFCASSGGGTYEQYFGPGTRLTVT.

V is TRBV28 and J is TRBJ1-1; D uncertain. Germline lookup yields CDR1 MDHEN and CDR2 SYDVKM. CDR3 length: 15 residues. V dropped 3 bases and J dropped 1 base, with 12 bases sitting between them. The CDR3 coding sequence is TGTGCCAGCAGTTTTATGGAGCGAGGGAACACTGAAGCTTTCTTT. It codes for CASSFMERGNTEAFF.

The chain carries TRBV5-1 and TRBJ2-3; D is perhaps TRBD2 (6 bases). Germline CDR1 SGHRS, CDR2 YFSETQ. V lost 7 bases, J lost 4 bases, and 13 bases lay in between. The CDR3 runs 13 residues. This chain's CDR3 is CASGAGPPDTQYF. In DNA form, the CDR3 reads TGCGCCAGCGGTGCGGGACCGCCAGATACGCAGTATTTT.

The V gene is TRBV19, the J gene TRBJ1-2; tentative D call: TRBD1 (5 bases). The V gene lost 5 bases and the J gene lost 3 bases, with 10 bases spanning the gap. Germline-derived CDR1 and CDR2 are LNHDA and SQIVND (reference sequence). The CDR3 length is 13 residues. The CDR3 bases are TGTGCCAGTAGTCCCCAGGGCTACTATGGCTACACCTTC. Translation gives CASSPQGYYGYTF.

V is TRBV5-1 and J is TRBJ1-6, with a tentative D call TRBD1 (6 bases). Germline V gene lookup returns CDR1 SGHRS and CDR2 YFSETQ. CDR3 length: 14 amino acids. V lost 2 bases to trimming and J lost 10 bases, with 13 bases between them. CDR3 DNA sequence: TGCGCCAGCAGCTTAGCCGACAGGAACTCACCCCTCCACTTT. It yields the protein CASSLADRNSPLHF.

This chain links TRBV15 with TRBJ2-7, with TRBD2 matching 9 bases. The junction had 11 bases not matched to a gene; V was cut back by 5 bases and J by 6 bases. This CDR3 contains 15 residues. From germline, CDR1 is LNHNV and CDR2 YYDKDF (reference sequence). The CDR3 protein is CATSSAGGPWSEQYF. DNA for the CDR3: TGTGCCACCAGCTCGGCGGGGGGGCCTTGGAGCGAGCAGTACTTC. The variable domain in full, completed from reference TRBV15 and TRBJ2-7, reads DAMVIQNPRYQVTQFGKPVTLSCSQTLNHNVMYWYQQKSSQAPKLLFHYYDKDFNNEADTPDNFQSRRPNTSFCFLDIRSPGLGDTAMYLCATSSAGGPWSEQYFGPGTRLTVT.

The chain recombines TRBV30 with TRBJ2-2; D perhaps matches TRBD1 (5 bases). The CDR3 sequence is 16 residues long. Trimming shortened V by 4 bases and J by 5 bases, and 20 bases separated the two germline ends. CDR1 is GTSNPN, CDR2 SVGIG, per germline (reference sequence). CDR3 sequence (DNA): TGTGCCTGGAATCTACAGGTTCGGTTGAGGACCGGGGAGCTGTTTTTT. Translating it yields CAWNLQVRLRTGELFF.

The chain uses TRBV6-5 and TRBJ2-2; no clear D. Trimming took off 7 bases at V and 6 bases at J, with 12 bases between the two ends. This CDR3 comprises 13 residues. Per the germline V gene, CDR1 is MNHEY and CDR2 is SVGAGI. CDR3 region: CASIVPGSGELFF. The CDR3 DNA is TGTGCCAGCATCGTACCCGGTTCCGGGGAGCTGTTTTTT.

This sequence joins TRBV4-1 and TRBJ1-1; TRBD1 matches 8 bases. J gave up 2 bases and V 3 bases, and 2 bases lay outside the gene matches. From germline, CDR1 is MGHRA and CDR2 YSYEKL. This CDR3 has 14 residues. CDR3 loop: CASSQGQVNTEAFF. The CDR3 coding sequence is TGCGCCAGCAGCCAGGGACAGGTAAACACTGAAGCTTTCTTT.

The chain has TRBV13 and TRBJ2-3, with TRBD2 matching 10 bases. V shed 6 bases, J shed 0 bases, and the junction held 9 bases outside the gene matches. CDR3 length equals 17 residues. Germline V gene sequence: CDR1 PRHDT, CDR2 FYEKMQ (reference sequence). The CDR3 loop reads CASSSAGGSVSTDTQYF. In nucleotides, the CDR3 is TGTGCCAGCAGTTCAGCGGGGGGGTCTGTTAGCACAGATACGCAGTATTTT.

The chain links TRBV12-3 or TRBV12-4 to TRBJ2-2; no firm D call. The CDR3 contains 13 residues. The V and J ends lost 8 bases and 1 base respectively, with 8 bases between them. CDR3 in amino acids: CASQPGNTGELFF. DNA for the CDR3: TGTGCCAGCCAGCCGGGGAACACCGGGGAGCTGTTTTTT.

J is TRBJ2-7 and V is TRBV5-5; a weak D match, TRBD2 (7 bases). Germline assignment: CDR1 SGHKS and CDR2 YYEKEE (reference sequence). V gave up 3 bases and J gave up 2 bases, with 12 bases separating them. There are 14 residues in the CDR3. CDR3 residues: CASSWVGGAYEQYF. The CDR3 DNA sequence: TGTGCCAGCAGCTGGGTAGGGGGGGCCTACGAGCAGTACTTC.

This clone has a single count. The chain is built from TRBV6-7 and TRBJ1-2; 11 bases match TRBD1. TRBV6-7 is noted as an ORF with a role that remains uncertain. J lost 0 bases, V lost 0 bases, and 12 bases had no gene match. This CDR3 has 20 amino acids. The CDR3 bases are TGTGCCAGCAGTTACTCGATGCCCGGGACAGGGGGGCCTTCTAACTATGGCTACACCTTC. Translated, it gives CASSYSMPGTGGPSNYGYTF.

The gene calls are TRBV6-5 and TRBJ1-2, with TRBD1 identical over 7 bases. CDR3 length: 15 residues. V was clipped by 6 bases and J by 4 bases; unmatched bases: 11. Germline V gene lookup returns CDR1 MNHEY and CDR2 SVGAGI. The CDR3 protein is CASRLNRGTAYGYTF. The CDR3 DNA reads TGTGCCAGCAGATTAAACAGGGGTACCGCCTATGGCTACACCTTC.

V gene TRBV18 combines with J gene TRBJ2-7; D remains unclear. This CDR3 has 13 residues. CDR1 is KGHSH, CDR2 LQKENI, per germline. V was pared by 0 bases and J by 2 bases, with 5 bases between. The CDR3 nucleotides are TGTGCCAGCTCACCACCTAACACCTACGAGCAGTACTTC. Translation: CASSPPNTYEQYF.

This chain connects TRBV7-3 to TRBJ2-3; 11 nucleotides agree with TRBD2. The CDR3 covers 15 residues. V dropped 0 bases and J dropped 7; count of bases not matched to a gene: 3. The germline gives CDR1 SGHTA, CDR2 FQGTGA. The DNA of the CDR3 is TGTGCCAGCAGCTTAACTAGCGGGGGGGAGCATACGCAGTATTTT. This gives the protein CASSLTSGGEHTQYF.

This chain links TRBV9 with TRBJ2-1, with 9 nucleotides matching TRBD2. The trim removed 4 bases at V and 8 bases at J, leaving 10 bases unmatched. The CDR3 covers 15 residues. Germline CDR1 and CDR2: SGDLS and YYNGEE. The CDR3 here is CASSPVVAGDYEQFF. The CDR3 nucleotides are TGTGCCAGCAGCCCCGTGGTAGCGGGGGACTATGAGCAGTTCTTC. Based on the CDR3 plus reference TRBV9 and TRBJ2-1, the full variable domain is DSGVTQTPKHLITATGQRVTLRCSPRSGDLSVYWYQQSLDQGLQFLIQYYNGEERAKGNILERFSAQQFPDLHSELNLSSLELGDSALYFCASSPVVAGDYEQFFGPGTRLTVL.

This chain uses TRBV5-1 with TRBJ1-1; D uncertain. V was cut by 3 bases and J by 0 bases, with 12 bases left in between. Per germline, CDR1 SGHRS and CDR2 YFSETQ. CDR3 size: 15 residues. The CDR3 nucleotides read TGCGCCAGCAGCTCCCGTGGAGATGTGAACACTGAAGCTTTCTTT. Its translation is CASSSRGDVNTEAFF.

V usage is TRBV7-8 and J usage is TRBJ2-7; TRBD1 might be the D (6 bases). There are 13 residues in the CDR3. V lost 3 bases and J lost 2, with 8 bases in between. Germline values: CDR1 SGHVS, CDR2 FQNEAQ. The CDR3 region is CASSLNRAYEQYF. The CDR3 DNA reads as TGTGCCAGCAGCTTGAACAGGGCCTACGAGCAGTACTTC.

Comment on this clone: The junction differs from germline at one of its ends, possibly a read error. The chain recombines TRBV5-1 with TRBJ2-7, with 9 nucleotides matching TRBD1. The CDR3 loop spans 12 amino acids. Germline V gene sequence: CDR1 SGHRS, CDR2 YFSETQ. CDR3 in amino acids: CASSLEGQGEHF. In DNA form, the CDR3 reads TGCGCCAGCAGCTTGGAGGGACAGGGAGAGCACTTC.

The V call is TRBV10-2, the J call TRBJ1-1, with 9 bases identical to TRBD1. V lost 5 bases, J lost 4 bases, and 14 bases stayed unmatched. CDR3 length equals 17 residues. The germline V gene encodes CDR1 WSHSY and CDR2 SAAADI. The CDR3 bases are TGCGCCAGCAGTTATTATTTTACAGGGGGCAGGAGCACTGAAGCTTTCTTT. It specifies CASSYYFTGGRSTEAFF.

J is TRBJ1-2 and V is TRBV11-3; a possible D gene is TRBD1 (5 bases). The CDR3 runs to 13 residues. Germline V gene lookup returns CDR1 SGHNT and CDR2 YENEEA. Trimming took off 7 bases at V and 4 bases at J, with 13 bases between the two ends. The CDR3 sequence is CASTRDSSYGYTF. The CDR3 nucleotides read TGTGCCAGCACCCGCGACAGCTCCTATGGCTACACCTTC.

The chain has TRBV19 and TRBJ1-4; D gene uncertain. Germline CDR1 is LNHDA and CDR2 is SQIVND (reference sequence). The CDR3 length is 12 residues. V was shortened by 8 bases and J by 8 bases, with 12 bases between the two germline ends. CDR3 protein: CASREGGEKLFF. The CDR3 DNA follows: TGTGCCAGTCGTGAGGGAGGGGAAAAACTGTTTTTT.

V and J are TRBV6-5 and TRBJ1-1; 8 bases match TRBD1. Trimming at V came to 6 bases and at J to 5 bases, leaving 11 bases not matched to a gene. Germline values: CDR1 MNHEY, CDR2 SVGAGI. The CDR3 consists of 15 residues. The CDR3 here is CASRGPGGSSTEAFF. The DNA of the CDR3 is TGTGCCAGCAGGGGCCCAGGGGGCAGCAGTACTGAAGCTTTCTTT.

The gene calls are TRBV5-4 and TRBJ2-3; 10 bases are a match to TRBD2. The CDR3 consists of 16 residues. The germline CDR1 and CDR2 sequences are SGHNT and YYREEE (reference sequence). V gave up 4 bases and J gave up 4 bases; unmatched junction bases: 9. The DNA of the CDR3 is TGTGCCAGCAGCCCACTTGGGAGCGGGGGGGCAGATACGCAGTATTTT. This sequence encodes CASSPLGSGGADTQYF. Full variable domain (outside the CDR3, taken from reference TRBV5-4 and TRBJ2-3): ETGVTQSPTHLIKTRGQQVTLRCSSQSGHNTVSWYQQALGQGPQFIFQYYREEENGRGNFPPRFSGLQFPNYSSELNVNALELDDSALYLCASSPLGSGGADTQYFGPGTRLTVL.

The V call is TRBV7-2, the J call TRBJ2-7; D remains ambiguous. The V gene lost 6 bases and the J gene lost 1 base, with 4 bases spanning the gap. From germline, CDR1 is SGHTA and CDR2 FQGNSA. The CDR3 covers 11 residues. The CDR3 sequence: CASRLSYEQYF. The CDR3 DNA is TGTGCCAGCAGACTATCCTACGAGCAGTACTTC.

The rearrangement uses TRBV5-5 and TRBJ1-6, with unresolved D. The CDR3 has 15 residues. The V gene lost 4 bases and the J gene lost 7 bases, with 15 bases spanning the gap. Germline-derived CDR1 and CDR2 are SGHKS and YYEKEE (reference sequence). This chain's CDR3 is CASSPRGWANSPLHF. In DNA, the CDR3 is TGTGCCAGCAGCCCCCGCGGGTGGGCGAATTCACCCCTCCACTTT.

This chain joins TRBV7-2 and TRBJ1-1; D ambiguous. This CDR3 spans 14 amino acids. V dropped 4 bases and J dropped 6 bases, with 15 bases sitting between them. Germline CDR1 is SGHTA and CDR2 is FQGNSA. DNA of the CDR3: TGTGCCAGCAGCTCCTTGCCGGGGAGACCTGAAGCTTTCTTT. Translating gives CASSSLPGRPEAFF.